The rows below give T cell receptor beta chains drawn from one sample of a study of blood T cells in healthy people across ages. TCRdb reprocessed the 5' RACE reads with MiXCR, giving one entry per CDR3 protein. Here the sample spans 1.5 million to 2 million distinct CDR3 sequences, 28% being singletons. Sequences were obtained from blood. The receptors originated from a woman between 25 and 40 years old in good health. Each CDR3 is given with its conserved first and last residue. A D gene is named only where the DNA matches it firmly. A clone size is listed for some rows: how often the clone was seen (once, few, many), or a class if it is expanded.

v_call,j_call,clone_size,d_call,cdr3_aa,cdr3_nt
TRBV9,TRBJ2-7,NA,TRBD2,CASSASGALYNEQYF,TGTGCCAGCAGCGCTAGCGGGGCCCTCTACAATGAGCAGTACTTC
TRBV18,TRBJ1-2,NA,NA,CASPHDKNYGYTF,TGTGCCAGCCCACACGACAAAAACTATGGCTACACCTTC
TRBV12-5,TRBJ2-1,NA,NA,CASGLVGRFF,TGTGCTAGTGGTTTGGTTGGGAGGTTCTTC
TRBV6-2/TRBV6-3,TRBJ2-2,few,NA,CASSYFITGELFF,TGTGCCAGCAGTTACTTCATCACCGGGGAGCTGTTTTTT
TRBV6-4,TRBJ2-2,NA,NA,CASIDVGQRDTGELFF,TGTGCCAGCATTGATGTGGGACAGCGGGACACCGGGGAGCTGTTTTTT
TRBV3-1,TRBJ1-6,NA,TRBD1,CASSQDSGTGSSPLHF,TGTGCCAGCAGCCAAGACTCCGGGACAGGGAGTTCACCCCTCCACTTT
TRBV20-1,TRBJ2-4,NA,NA,CSARTRTDIQYF,TGCAGTGCCCGGACCCGTACGGACATTCAGTACTTC
TRBV12-3/TRBV12-4,TRBJ2-1,few,TRBD2,CASSLALSGGSYNEQFF,TGTGCCAGCAGTTTAGCGCTTAGCGGGGGATCCTACAATGAGCAGTTCTTC
TRBV15,TRBJ2-3,many,NA,CATSGGRDTQYF,TGTGCCACCAGCGGGGGCCGGGATACGCAGTATTTT
TRBV4-3,TRBJ1-6,many,TRBD1,CASSQGGTANSPLHF,TGCGCCAGCAGCCAGGGCGGGACAGCTAATTCACCCCTCCACTTT
TRBV5-1,TRBJ2-6,NA,NA,CASSPGSGTNVLTF,TGCGCCAGCAGCCCAGGATCTGGGACCAACGTCCTGACTTTC
TRBV29-1,TRBJ1-1,NA,NA,CSVQRIAEAFF,TGCAGCGTTCAAAGGATCGCTGAAGCTTTCTTT
TRBV7-9,TRBJ2-3,few,NA,CASSLGAVRDRTDTQYF,TGTGCCAGCAGCTTAGGGGCTGTGCGGGATCGCACAGATACGCAGTATTTT
TRBV5-1,TRBJ2-7,many,NA,CASSKTGIEQYF,TGCGCCAGCAGCAAAACAGGGATTGAGCAGTACTTC
TRBV27,TRBJ1-5,few,NA,CASSLLGSGQPQHF,TGTGCCAGCAGTTTGCTCGGATCCGGGCAGCCCCAGCATTTT
TRBV7-3,TRBJ1-2,few,TRBD1,CASSPTGGVDYGYTF,TGTGCCAGCAGCCCGACAGGGGGAGTTGACTATGGCTACACCTTC
TRBV7-2,TRBJ2-7,NA,TRBD1,CASSYGQGWAEQYF,TGTGCCAGCAGTTATGGACAGGGTTGGGCCGAGCAGTACTTC
TRBV10-3,TRBJ2-4,few,NA,CAISGRELVNEQYF,TGTGCCATCAGTGGCCGGGAGCTAGTTAATGAGCAGTACTTC
TRBV28,TRBJ2-3,NA,TRBD1,CASNPSPDRADTQYF,TGTGCCAGCAACCCGAGCCCGGACAGGGCAGATACGCAGTATTTT
TRBV7-2,TRBJ2-3,NA,NA,CASSLARPGLLPDTQYF,TGTGCCAGCAGCTTAGCGCGACCGGGGCTCTTACCAGATACGCAGTATTTT
TRBV25-1,TRBJ2-1,NA,NA,CASSVLEGETQFF,TGTGCCAGCAGTGTCCTGGAGGGAGAGACCCAGTTCTTC
TRBV7-2,TRBJ2-7,many,NA,CASSLGGGQVGEQYF,TGTGCCAGCAGCTTAGGGGGGGGCCAGGTCGGAGAGCAGTACTTC
TRBV4-1,TRBJ2-1,few,TRBD1,CASSLQLGTGIYNEQFF,TGCGCCAGCAGCTTGCAACTCGGGACAGGTATCTACAATGAGCAGTTCTTC
TRBV29-1,TRBJ1-4,once,TRBD1,CSAAGTGNEKLFF,TGCAGCGCCGCCGGGACAGGGAATGAAAAACTGTTTTTT
TRBV6-6,TRBJ2-7,NA,NA,CAGSSVGATYEQYF,TGTGCCGGCAGCAGCGTGGGGGCAACCTACGAGCAGTACTTC
TRBV7-9,TRBJ2-5,few,TRBD2,CASTSARLGPGGTQYF,TGTGCCAGCACCTCCGCACGTTTGGGACCGGGGGGGACCCAGTACTTC
TRBV20-1,TRBJ1-3,NA,NA,CSASLTGNTIYF,TGCAGTGCTTCCCTGACTGGAAACACCATATATTTT
TRBV11-2,TRBJ2-3,NA,NA,CASSFWGGAPTDTQYF,TGTGCCAGCAGCTTCTGGGGGGGGGCGCCCACAGATACGCAGTATTTT
TRBV29-1,TRBJ2-1,few,NA,CSAGRGTDNEQFF,TGCAGCGCGGGGCGGGGCACCGACAATGAGCAGTTCTTC
TRBV19,TRBJ2-1,few,TRBD2,CASSIAASGGTEQFF,TGTGCCAGTAGTATCGCGGCTAGCGGGGGCACCGAGCAGTTCTTC
TRBV5-1,TRBJ2-5,many,TRBD2,CASSLVGGRQETQYF,TGCGCCAGCAGCTTGGTGGGCGGGAGACAAGAGACCCAGTACTTC
TRBV30,TRBJ2-2,few,NA,CAWSTGTGELFF,TGTGCCTGGAGTACAGGGACCGGGGAGCTGTTTTTT
TRBV6-1,TRBJ1-5,few,TRBD1,CASRSGTGTQPQHF,TGTGCCAGCAGGTCCGGGACAGGGACCCAGCCCCAGCATTTT
TRBV9,TRBJ1-1,NA,TRBD1,CASSGDDRVDTEAFF,TGTGCCAGCAGCGGTGATGACAGGGTGGACACTGAAGCTTTCTTT
TRBV29-1,TRBJ2-1,few,TRBD2,CSVGGLAGSGRNEQFF,TGCAGCGTTGGGGGACTAGCGGGCTCAGGGCGCAATGAGCAGTTCTTC
TRBV12-3/TRBV12-4,TRBJ2-5,NA,NA,CASSHTGRGQETQYF,TGTGCCAGCAGTCACACGGGCAGAGGGCAAGAGACCCAGTACTTC
TRBV6-2/TRBV6-3,TRBJ2-1,few,NA,CASSYLGLGEQFF,TGTGCCAGCAGTTACCTTGGGTTGGGTGAGCAGTTCTTC
TRBV6-5,TRBJ2-7,few,TRBD1,CASSYYRDSFIEQYF,TGTGCCAGCAGTTATTACCGGGACAGTTTTATCGAGCAGTACTTC
TRBV10-1,TRBJ2-5,NA,TRBD2,CARLAGRGEQYF,TGCGCCAGACTAGCGGGCCGAGGAGAGCAGTACTTC
TRBV29-1,TRBJ2-3,few,NA,CSVQGRRGSGTDTQYF,TGCAGCGTCCAGGGGAGACGCGGTTCGGGCACAGATACGCAGTATTTT
TRBV20-1,TRBJ1-1,NA,NA,CSAPNREVGTEAFF,TGCAGTGCTCCAAATAGGGAAGTTGGCACTGAAGCTTTCTTT